The rows below give T cell receptor beta chains drawn from one sample of a study of ipilimumab plus nivolumab after autologous stem cell transplantation. TCRdb's copy holds only in-frame clones and misses some; the assay was immunoSEQ multiplex PCR. In the table there are more than 15,000 clones, 79% of which are singletons. Sequenced material: PBMCs, taken in a trial of ipilimumab plus nivolumab as post-transplant consolidation. All receptors come from a male donor with diffuse large B-cell lymphoma. The CDR3 runs from the conserved cysteine through the conserved F or W. The D gene is left open where the match is weak. Some rows have no size entry. The others give once, few or many, or a class for an expanded clone.

V,D,J,size,CDR3,DNA
TRBV11-2,.,TRBJ2-7,.,CASSLVYEQYF,TGTGCCAGCAGCTTAGTCTACGAGCAGTACTTC
TRBV28,.,TRBJ1-3,few,CASLSGGGNTIYF,TGTGCCTCCTTATCGGGTGGGGGAAACACCATATATTTT
TRBV7-6,.,TRBJ2-7,.,CASSPGGGYEQYF,TGTGCCAGCAGCCCAGGGGGGGGCTACGAGCAGTACTTC
TRBV7-2,.,TRBJ2-5,.,CASSLWGAGQETQYF,TGTGCCAGCAGCTTATGGGGGGCGGGACAAGAGACCCAGTACTTC
TRBV27,.,TRBJ1-3,.,CASSLYAPLGSEGNTIYF,TGTGCCAGCAGTTTATACGCCCCGTTGGGCAGTGAAGGAAACACCATATATTTT
TRBV5-1,.,TRBJ1-5,.,CASSISSNQPQHF,TGCGCCAGCAGCATCTCAAGCAATCAGCCCCAGCATTTT
TRBV7-3,TRBD2,TRBJ2-1,.,CASSLNSGASYNEQFF,TGTGCCAGCAGCTTAAATAGCGGGGCCTCCTACAATGAGCAGTTCTTC
TRBV4-1,TRBD2,TRBJ2-1,.,CASSQEGAGGDNEQFF,TGCGCCAGCAGCCAAGAAGGAGCGGGGGGGGACAATGAGCAGTTCTTC
TRBV19,.,TRBJ2-1,.,CASSPDGAREQFF,TGTGCCAGTAGCCCTGATGGTGCGAGGGAACAGTTCTTC
TRBV4-2,TRBD2,TRBJ2-7,few,CASSPPERGGAEKQYF,TGTGCCAGCAGCCCCCCGGAGCGCGGGGGGGCTGAGAAGCAGTACTTC
TRBV7-3,TRBD1,TRBJ2-3,.,CASSSTGTADTQYF,TGTGCCAGCAGCTCGACAGGGACCGCAGATACGCAGTATTTT
TRBV5-8,.,TRBJ2-5,.,CASSSGQLAGRKETQYF,TGTGCCAGCAGCTCAGGACAGTTAGCGGGCCGAAAAGAGACCCAGTACTTC
TRBV28,.,TRBJ2-7,.,CASSTSTGDEQYF,TGTGCCAGCAGTACCTCGACAGGTGACGAGCAGTACTTC
TRBV6-1,.,TRBJ1-1,.,CASSEAGLEAFF,TGTGCCAGCAGTGAAGCAGGCCTTGAAGCTTTCTTT
TRBV7-9,TRBD2,TRBJ2-2,once,CASSLSSSGTTGELFF,TGTGCCAGCAGCTTATCCTCTAGCGGGACCACCGGGGAGCTGTTTTTT
TRBV5-6,.,TRBJ2-1,.,CASSPLGQGGSYNEQFF,TGTGCCAGCAGCCCCCTCGGCCAAGGAGGGTCCTACAATGAGCAGTTCTTC
TRBV15,.,TRBJ2-3,.,CATNKGGPQDTQYF,TGTGCCACTAATAAGGGGGGGCCCCAAGATACGCAGTATTTT
TRBV11-2,.,TRBJ2-1,.,CASSLDVIQGPFF,TGTGCCAGCAGCTTAGATGTTATACAGGGACCGTTCTTC
TRBV14,.,TRBJ1-4,.,CASRPSTNEKLFF,TGTGCCAGCAGGCCCTCAACTAATGAAAAACTGTTTTTT
TRBV5-1,.,TRBJ1-5,.,CASSLGGGGQPQHF,TGCGCCAGCAGCTTGGGGGGGGGCGGACAGCCCCAGCATTTT
TRBV4-1,TRBD2,TRBJ2-1,.,CASSQGRSGRAVGRYNEQFF,TGCGCCAGCAGCCAAGGGAGAAGCGGGAGGGCCGTTGGTCGTTACAATGAGCAGTTCTTC
TRBV9,TRBD2,TRBJ2-1,few,CASSPRHGLAGGQQFF,TGTGCCAGCAGCCCCCGCCACGGACTAGCGGGAGGTCAGCAGTTCTTC
TRBV14,TRBD2,TRBJ2-5,.,CASSQTWTSGRAETQYF,TGTGCCAGCAGCCAAACATGGACTAGCGGGAGAGCAGAGACCCAGTACTTC
TRBV5-1,TRBD2,TRBJ2-5,once,CASSLRASGPETQYF,TGCGCCAGCAGCTTGCGGGCTAGCGGGCCAGAGACCCAGTACTTC
TRBV11-3,.,TRBJ2-3,.,CASSLARGGKDTQYF,TGTGCCAGCAGCTTAGCGAGGGGGGGAAAGGATACGCAGTATTTT
TRBV19,.,TRBJ2-6,.,CASSPQGSSGANVLTF,TGTGCCAGTAGTCCACAGGGAAGCTCTGGGGCCAACGTCCTGACTTTC
TRBV27,.,TRBJ2-3,few,CASKSPGLLSDTQYF,TGTGCCAGCAAAAGTCCCGGGCTCCTTTCGGATACGCAGTATTTT
TRBV4-1,TRBD1,TRBJ1-2,.,CASSQEGTANYGYTF,TGCGCCAGCAGCCAAGAGGGGACAGCTAACTATGGCTACACCTTC
TRBV28,TRBD2,TRBJ2-3,.,CASGLSGDTDTQYF,TGTGCCAGCGGACTAAGCGGGGATACAGATACGCAGTATTTT
TRBV7-8,TRBD2,TRBJ2-3,.,CASSLVGTNAGGTQYF,TGTGCCAGCAGCTTGGTTGGGACTAATGCCGGAGGCACGCAGTATTTT
TRBV29-1,.,TRBJ1-2,.,CSVYDSPHSGYTF,TGCAGCGTTTATGACAGCCCGCATTCCGGCTACACCTTC
TRBV29-1,.,TRBJ2-3,.,CSVAWDTQYF,TGCAGCGTTGCCTGGGATACGCAGTATTTT
TRBV29-1,.,TRBJ1-6,.,CSVAQQAGSPLHF,TGCAGCGTTGCGCAACAGGCTGGATCACCCCTCCACTTT
TRBV5-1,.,TRBJ2-7,few,CASSPQVTSHEQYF,TGCGCCAGCAGCCCCCAGGTTACTTCCCACGAGCAGTACTTC
TRBV2,.,TRBJ1-5,few,CASRLNGEHQPQHF,TGTGCCAGCAGGCTAAACGGAGAGCATCAGCCCCAGCATTTT
TRBV27,.,TRBJ1-6,.,CASSFGTSSPLHF,TGTGCCAGCAGTTTTGGGACTAGTTCACCCCTCCACTTT
TRBV27,TRBD2,TRBJ2-1,.,CASSFNLAGGYNEQFF,TGTGCCAGCAGTTTCAACCTAGCGGGAGGCTACAATGAGCAGTTCTTC
TRBV11-2,.,TRBJ2-5,.,CASSSWAETQYF,TGTGCCAGCAGCTCCTGGGCCGAGACCCAGTACTTC
TRBV6-1,.,TRBJ1-5,.,CASSEDGGQPQHF,TGTGCCAGCAGTGAAGACGGCGGTCAGCCCCAGCATTTT
TRBV7-8,.,TRBJ1-3,.,CASSLGQDSGNTIYF,TGTGCCAGCAGCTTAGGACAGGACTCTGGAAACACCATATATTTT
TRBV5-1,.,TRBJ2-2,once,CASTPNGGYTGELFF,TGCGCCAGCACCCCAAACGGAGGGTACACCGGGGAGCTGTTTTTT
TRBV28,TRBD1,TRBJ1-1,few,CASITTGNTEAFF,TGTGCCAGCATTACGACAGGGAATACTGAAGCTTTCTTT
TRBV5-1,TRBD1,TRBJ1-4,few,CASSLAAGGFGEKLFF,TGCGCCAGCAGCTTGGCCGCAGGGGGGTTTGGAGAAAAACTGTTTTTT
TRBV5-1,TRBD1,TRBJ1-1,.,CASSLEGQGTEAFF,TGCGCCAGCAGCTTGGAGGGACAGGGGACTGAAGCTTTCTTT
TRBV2,.,TRBJ2-7,.,CASSSIGRVYEQYF,TGTGCCAGCAGTTCTATTGGACGGGTCTACGAGCAGTACTTC
TRBV7-9,.,TRBJ1-4,.,CASGGDNEKLFF,TGTGCCAGCGGAGGGGATAATGAAAAACTGTTTTTT
TRBV30,TRBD2,TRBJ2-3,.,CAWNIGLAGTDTQYF,TGTGCCTGGAATATAGGACTAGCGGGTACAGATACGCAGTATTTT
TRBV6-1,.,TRBJ1-1,.,CASSEGVGPGSTEAFF,TGTGCCAGCAGTGAGGGGGTGGGGCCAGGTAGCACTGAAGCTTTCTTT
TRBV18,.,TRBJ1-1,once,CASSDLNTEAFF,TGTGCCAGCTCAGACCTGAACACTGAAGCTTTCTTT
TRBV6-1,TRBD1,TRBJ1-1,.,CASSEYRGNTEAFF,TGTGCCAGCAGTGAATACAGGGGGAACACTGAAGCTTTCTTT
TRBV18,.,TRBJ1-4,once,CASSLMGAQGEKLFF,TGTGCCAGCTCACTGATGGGGGCACAAGGTGAAAAACTGTTTTTT
TRBV30,.,TRBJ1-4,.,CAWKGLGEKLFF,TGTGCCTGGAAGGGGCTCGGTGAAAAACTGTTTTTT
TRBV19,.,TRBJ1-2,few,CASSTDRLGGYTF,TGTGCCAGTAGTACGGACAGACTGGGAGGCTACACCTTC
TRBV5-6,.,TRBJ1-2,few,CASSLFSMGYTF,TGTGCCAGCAGCTTGTTTTCGATGGGCTACACCTTC
TRBV15,.,TRBJ2-7,.,CATSRGPGPNYEQYF,TGTGCCACCAGCAGAGGTCCCGGGCCGAACTACGAGCAGTACTTC
TRBV5-4,.,TRBJ2-1,.,CASSLSSSPSYNEQFF,TGTGCCAGCAGCTTGTCTTCCTCTCCGTCCTACAATGAGCAGTTCTTC